This T cell receptor beta chain was observed in a study of blood T cell repertoires in COVID-19. Looking at the study overall: The United States, Italy and Spain provided the acute and convalescent COVID-19 samples. Sample material is recorded as cDNA or gDNA derived from T cells, B-cell-depleted T cells, or PBMCs.

Assay used: immunoSEQ multiplex PCR; TCRdb lists only in-frame clones, some missing. The repertoire holds 150,000 to 200,000 clones, roughly 90% seen once, with over 15% in the top ten. V lost 3 bases and J lost 6; bases outside the gene matches: 18. The CDR3 is made up of 18 amino acids. CDR1 is KGHSH, CDR2 LQKENI, per germline. The chain employs TRBV18 and TRBJ2-3; TRBD2 agrees at 7 bases. This sequence originates from a man aged 55 to 70 with active or convalescent COVID-19. The sequencing input was peripheral blood. The CDR3 region is CASSPMPLATTRGDTQYF. The CDR3 nucleotides read TGTGCCAGCTCACCTATGCCACTAGCGACAACCCGGGGGGATACGCAGTATTTT.